The 15 T cell receptor beta chains reported below all come from one sample, sequenced in a study of blood T cell repertoires in COVID-19. The method was immunoSEQ multiplex PCR; TCRdb's version includes in-frame clones alone and lacks a portion of them. Here the sample spans fewer than 350,000 clones, approximately 85% being singletons. Sequenced input: peripheral blood. The receptors come from a human donor in a cohort sampled during active COVID-19.

The chain couples TRBV6-2 or TRBV6-3 to TRBJ2-1; D gene uncertain. V was clipped by 1 base and J by 0 bases, with 4 bases between them. CDR1 MNHEY and CDR2 SVGEGT come from the germline V gene. The CDR3 is 14 amino acids. For the CDR3, the DNA is TGTGCCAGCAGTTACTTGAGCTCCTACAATGAGCAGTTCTTC. It yields the protein CASSYLSSYNEQFF.

V and J are TRBV7-8 and TRBJ1-2; 9 bases line up with TRBD1. J gave up 3 bases and V 5 bases, and 4 bases lay outside the gene matches. The CDR3 loop spans 14 amino acids. Germline V gene lookup returns CDR1 SGHVS and CDR2 FQNEAQ. CDR3 nucleotides: TGTGCCAGCAGCACCCGGGACAGGGACTATGGCTACACCTTC. It translates to CASSTRDRDYGYTF. Supplemented by reference TRBV7-8 and TRBJ1-2, the full variable domain reads GAGVSQSPRYKVAKRGQDVALRCDPISGHVSLFWYQQALGQGPEFLTYFQNEAQLDKSGLPSDRFFAERPEGSVSTLKIQRTQQEDSAVYLCASSTRDRDYGYTFGSGTRLTVV.

CDR3 sequence: CAWSEPQAEAFF. CDR3 DNA: TGTGCCTGGAGTGAACCACAGGCAGAAGCTTTCTTT. J is TRBJ1-1 and V is TRBV30, with D perhaps TRBD1 (5 bases). The V gene's germline CDR1 is GTSNPN and CDR2 SVGIG (reference sequence). This CDR3 has 12 residues. Trimming cost V 1 base and J 8 bases, with 11 bases left between them.

This clone has only one observation. V gene TRBV15 combines with J gene TRBJ2-5; 9 positions agree with TRBD2. The trim removed 8 bases at V and 5 bases at J, leaving 3 bases unmatched. Germline V lookup: CDR1 LNHNV, CDR2 YYDKDF (reference sequence). The CDR3 has 12 residues. The CDR3 sequence: CATRLAGETQYF. The CDR3 nucleotides read TGTGCCACCCGCCTAGCGGGGGAGACCCAGTACTTC.

This rearrangement joins TRBV4-1 to TRBJ1-2; 7 nucleotides match TRBD1. The CDR3 contains 18 residues. The ends lost 0 bases at V and 7 bases at J; junction bases unmatched: 17. Germline-derived CDR1 and CDR2 are MGHRA and YSYEKL. CDR3 DNA sequence: TGCGCCAGCAGCCAAGACAGGGGACAGTTACCTTACTATGTTGGCTACACCTTC. It yields the protein CASSQDRGQLPYYVGYTF.

This clone is a singleton in its sample. The chain couples TRBV11-3 to TRBJ2-3; TRBD1 matches at 12 bases. V dropped 5 bases and J dropped 4; count of bases not matched to a gene: 4. Germline CDR1 reads SGHNT; CDR2 reads YENEEA. CDR3 length equals 15 residues. The CDR3 region has the DNA TGTGCCAGCAGCCCGGGACAGGGGGCCCCAGATACGCAGTATTTT. It encodes CASSPGQGAPDTQYF.

The chain links TRBV12-3 or TRBV12-4 to TRBJ2-2; weak D call: TRBD1 (5 bases). The CDR3 totals 13 residues. V was clipped by 6 bases and J by 4 bases, with 9 bases between them. The CDR3 region is CASSNTGTGELFF. CDR3 nucleotide sequence: TGTGCCAGCAGCAACACAGGCACCGGGGAGCTGTTTTTT.

The chain has TRBV24-1 and TRBJ2-2, with 9 bases matching TRBD1. The germline V gene encodes CDR1 KGHDR and CDR2 SFDVKD. With 2 bases clipped from V and 7 bases from J, the junction kept 7 bases outside the gene matches. The CDR3 runs to 16 residues. CDR3 region: CATSDSEQGAGGELFF. The CDR3 bases are TGTGCCACCAGTGATTCCGAACAGGGGGCCGGCGGGGAGCTGTTTTTT.

This chain links TRBV6-2 or TRBV6-3 with TRBJ1-1, with a possible D match to TRBD1 (5 bases). This CDR3 contains 13 residues. Germline CDR1 is MNHEY and CDR2 is SVGEGT. V shed 2 bases and J shed 6 bases, with 10 bases lying between them. CDR3 nucleotides: TGTGCCAGCAGTTACGAAAAAGGGGCTGAAGCTTTCTTT. Residues: CASSYEKGAEAFF.

This rearrangement joins TRBV5-1 to TRBJ1-1; D is undetermined. The V gene's germline CDR1 is SGHRS and CDR2 YFSETQ. This CDR3 is built from 13 residues. V lost 0 bases to trimming and J lost 4 bases, with 7 bases between them. Written as DNA, the CDR3 is TGCGCCAGCAGCTTGGCCCCCTCCACTGAAGCTTTCTTT. It encodes CASSLAPSTEAFF.

This chain connects TRBV5-4 to TRBJ1-1; D is possibly TRBD1 (5 bases). This CDR3 is built from 14 residues. V gave up 0 bases and J gave up 6 bases, with 12 bases separating them. Germline V gene lookup returns CDR1 SGHNT and CDR2 YYREEE (reference sequence). Here the CDR3 reads CASSLGLRAAEAFF. Here the CDR3 DNA reads TGTGCCAGCAGCTTGGGTCTCAGGGCCGCTGAAGCTTTCTTT. Full variable domain (rest looked up from reference TRBV5-4 and TRBJ1-1): ETGVTQSPTHLIKTRGQQVTLRCSSQSGHNTVSWYQQALGQGPQFIFQYYREEENGRGNFPPRFSGLQFPNYSSELNVNALELDDSALYLCASSLGLRAAEAFFGQGTRLTVV.

The chain carries TRBV7-3 and TRBJ2-3; 7 bases are shared with TRBD2. The CDR3 totals 14 residues. J lost 4 bases, V lost 4 bases, and 5 bases had no gene match. Germline CDR1 reads SGHTA; CDR2 reads FQGTGA. DNA of the CDR3: TGTGCCAGCAGCTCCGGACTAGTGTCAGATACGCAGTATTTT. This gives the protein CASSSGLVSDTQYF.

This clone was observed a few times. V gene TRBV7-9 combines with J gene TRBJ2-3; D gene ambiguous. CDR1 and CDR2 (germline): SEHNR, FQNEAQ (reference sequence). The CDR3 is 12 amino acids. V lost 4 bases, J lost 6 bases, and 8 bases lay in between. The CDR3, as DNA: TGTGCCAGCAGCTCAGGCCTGGATACGCAGTATTTT. It specifies CASSSGLDTQYF.

This clone has a single count. The chain has TRBV5-6 and TRBJ2-7; D might be TRBD2 (5 bases). CDR1 and CDR2 (germline): SGHDT, YYEEEE. The CDR3 is 13 amino acids. V was trimmed by 8 bases and J by 2 bases, leaving 14 bases between them. The CDR3 DNA reads TGTGCCAGTTCTCGGGGATTCGCCTACGAGCAGTACTTC. It yields the protein CASSRGFAYEQYF.

This clone was detected only once. The chain links TRBV7-9 to TRBJ2-2; the D gene is possibly TRBD2 (5 bases). CDR1 and CDR2 (germline): SEHNR, FQNEAQ (reference sequence). CDR3 length equals 16 residues. V was shortened by 3 bases and J by 0 bases, with 11 bases between the two germline ends. The CDR3 sequence is CASSFQEASNTGELFF. The CDR3 bases are TGTGCCAGCAGCTTCCAGGAGGCTTCGAACACCGGGGAGCTGTTTTTT. Filled out from reference TRBV7-9 and TRBJ2-2, the complete variable domain reads DTGVSQNPRHKITKRGQNVTFRCDPISEHNRLYWYRQTLGQGPEFLTYFQNEAQLEKSRLLSDRFSAERPKGSFSTLEIQRTEQGDSAMYLCASSFQEASNTGELFFGEGSRLTVL.